This TCR beta chain was observed in a study of blood T cell repertoires in COVID-19. The data were produced by immunoSEQ multiplex PCR, yet TCRdb's version contains in-frame clones alone and is incomplete. The data contain approximately 80,000 clones, about 68% of them singletons. Germline V gene sequence: CDR1 SGHTA, CDR2 FQGNSA. This CDR3 contains 14 residues. Trimming removed 2 bases from V and 4 bases from J, with 11 bases in between. The genes are TRBV7-2 and TRBJ2-5; the D gene is possibly TRBD2 (5 bases). The clonotype originates from a man in his fifties with active or convalescent COVID-19. Input material: peripheral blood. The CDR3 sequence: CASSLRKAGETQYF. The CDR3 nucleotides read TGTGCCAGCAGCTTAAGGAAGGCGGGAGAGACCCAGTACTTC.